One and the same sample provided the 30 T cell receptor beta chains below, sequenced in a study of T cells in Graves' hyperthyroidism and ophthalmopathy. Amplified regions were TCR beta CDR3 sequences from RNA transcripts. A first-round RT-PCR of the TCR CDR3 used the HTBI primer set. TCRdb reprocessed the multiplex PCR reads via MiXCR and lists one record per CDR3 protein. The sample gives around 240,000 distinct CDR3 sequences, roughly 15% of which show up once; roughly 13% is in the top ten. The specimen sequenced was blood. These receptors were taken from a woman in her 40s with Graves' hyperthyroidism that later progressed to Graves' ophthalmopathy.

Many counts were recorded for this clonotype. The chain recombines TRBV28 with TRBJ1-2; TRBD1 is a possible D gene (5 bases). The ends were cut back, 2 bases at V and 4 bases at J, with 14 bases in the middle. Germline CDR1 is MDHEN and CDR2 is SYDVKM. This CDR3 spans 15 amino acids. CDR3 sequence reads: CASSLLPTASYGYTF. The DNA of the CDR3 is TGTGCCAGCAGTTTACTTCCGACAGCTAGCTATGGCTACACCTTC.

V is TRBV4-1 and J is TRBJ2-7; 11 bases match TRBD2. With 2 bases clipped from V and 2 bases from J, the junction kept 5 bases outside the gene matches. The CDR3 consists of 16 residues. The germline V gene encodes CDR1 MGHRA and CDR2 YSYEKL. The CDR3 protein is CASSQRGTSGAYEQYF. The DNA for the CDR3 is TGCGCCAGCAGCCAACGGGGGACTAGCGGAGCCTACGAGCAGTACTTC.

The chain uses TRBV28 and TRBJ2-7, with 12 bases lining up with TRBD1. Trimming took 3 bases from V and 5 from J; bases not matched to a gene: 2. Germline lookup yields CDR1 MDHEN and CDR2 SYDVKM. CDR3 length: 14 residues. The CDR3 loop is CASSFGTGGDEQYF. The DNA for the CDR3 is TGTGCCAGCAGTTTCGGGACAGGGGGCGACGAGCAGTACTTC.

This clonotype was counted ten times or more. The rearrangement uses TRBV3-1 and TRBJ1-5; D remains ambiguous. CDR1 is LGHDT and CDR2 is YNNKEL in the germline V gene (reference sequence). The CDR3 totals 15 residues. V lost 5 bases to trimming and J lost 4 bases, with 15 bases between them. CDR3 loop: CASSLGFQENQPQHF. As DNA, the CDR3 is TGTGCCAGCAGCTTGGGATTCCAAGAGAATCAGCCCCAGCATTTT.

Comments on this clonotype: This sequence may be a read error, since a much larger clone differs from it by one base. The chain has TRBV7-7 and TRBJ2-3; no definite D call. CDR3 length: 13 residues. Germline CDR1 reads SSHAT; CDR2 reads FNYEAQ (reference sequence). The CDR3 sequence: CASSFSEADTQDF. As DNA, the CDR3 is TGTGCTAGCAGCTTCAGTGAGGCGGATACGCAGGATTTT. Full variable domain (rest looked up from reference TRBV7-7 and TRBJ2-3): GAGVSQSPRYKVTKRGQDVTLRCDPISSHATLYWYQQALGQGPEFLTYFNYEAQPDKSGLPSDRFSAERPEGSISTLTIQRTEQRDSAMYRCASSFSEADTQDFGPGTRLTVL.

This clonotype was found many times. The chain joins TRBV29-1 to TRBJ2-1; D not resolved. Trimming left V 6 bases short and J 5 bases short, with 14 bases between. CDR3 length: 13 amino acids. Germline V gives CDR1 SQVTM, CDR2 ANQGSEA. The DNA of the CDR3 is TGCAGCGTCCCCGCACCCGAGGACAATGAGCAGTTCTTC. Its translation is CSVPAPEDNEQFF.

There are many counts of this clonotype. CDR3 residues: CASRSTGNQPQHF. The CDR3 region has the DNA TGTGCCAGTAGAAGTACAGGGAATCAGCCCCAGCATTTT. The chain joins TRBV19 to TRBJ1-5; D is perhaps TRBD1 (6 bases). From germline, CDR1 is LNHDA and CDR2 SQIVND (reference sequence). The CDR3 is made up of 13 amino acids. The V gene lost 6 bases and the J gene lost 4 bases, with 10 bases spanning the gap.

This clonotype was observed many times. The gene calls are TRBV12-3 or TRBV12-4 and TRBJ2-1; 10 nucleotides agree with TRBD2. After removal of 6 bases from V and 4 bases from J, the junction contained 9 bases not matched to a gene. The CDR3 extends over 16 amino acids. The CDR3 DNA sequence: TGTGCCAGCAGAGCCTATCTACTAGCGGGGTACAATGAGCAGTTCTTC. This gives the protein CASRAYLLAGYNEQFF.

V and J are TRBV20-1 and TRBJ2-3; D possibly matches TRBD1 or TRBD2 (5 bases each). Germline V gives CDR1 DFQATT, CDR2 SNEGSKA (reference sequence). CDR3 length equals 16 residues. V shed 6 bases and J shed 0 bases, with 19 bases lying between them. CDR3 nucleotides: TGCAGTGCCAGCCCCTCGGGACGGGAAAGCACAGATACGCAGTATTTT. It translates to CSASPSGRESTDTQYF.

The rearrangement joins TRBV5-1 to TRBJ2-1, with a weak D call TRBD2 (6 bases). The CDR3 is made up of 14 amino acids. The germline V and J ends were trimmed by 2 bases and 8 bases, with 14 bases remaining between them. Germline CDR1 and CDR2: SGHRS and YFSETQ. The CDR3, as DNA: TGCGCCAGCAGCTTCTACCGGGACTCCGATGAGCAGTTCTTC. Its protein product is CASSFYRDSDEQFF.

This clonotype was observed a handful of times. CDR3 loop: CASSQDSAREQYF. Written as DNA, the CDR3 is TGCGCCAGCAGCCAAGATTCAGCGCGGGAGCAGTACTTC. The chain employs TRBV4-1 and TRBJ2-7; D gene unclear. The CDR3 covers 13 residues. Looked up from germline, CDR1 is MGHRA and CDR2 is YSYEKL. Trimming pared 0 bases from V and 7 bases from J, leaving 10 bases between.

This clonotype was counted many times. The V and J genes are TRBV12-3 or TRBV12-4 and TRBJ2-5, with D perhaps being TRBD1 or TRBD2 (5 bases each). Trimming removed 3 bases from V and 7 bases from J, with 12 bases in between. The CDR3 totals 13 residues. The CDR3: CASSFSFGGTQYF. The CDR3 nucleotides are TGTGCCAGCAGTTTTTCGTTTGGGGGGACCCAGTACTTC.

At least ten counts were recorded for this clonotype. The V call is TRBV28, the J call TRBJ1-2; the D gene is possibly TRBD1 (6 bases). Trimming took 4 bases from V and 2 from J, leaving 11 bases between them. The CDR3 consists of 14 residues. The germline V gene has CDR1 MDHEN and CDR2 SYDVKM. The CDR3 sequence is CASSSEQGNYGYTF. CDR3 nucleotide sequence: TGTGCCAGCAGTTCCGAACAGGGCAACTATGGCTACACCTTC.

In its sample, this clonotype was seen many times. This chain uses TRBV7-9 with TRBJ1-4; 7 nucleotides line up with TRBD1. J gave up 5 bases and V 6 bases, and 6 bases lay outside the gene matches. CDR1 is SEHNR, CDR2 FQNEAQ, per germline (reference sequence). The CDR3 is 14 amino acids. The CDR3 region has the DNA TGTGCCAGCAGGTTCCAGGGGGGGAATGAAAAACTGTTTTTT. Protein product: CASRFQGGNEKLFF.

There are many counts of this clonotype. The chain couples TRBV11-2 to TRBJ2-2; no reliable D call. The germline V and J ends were trimmed by 5 bases and 1 base, with 23 bases remaining between them. The CDR3 runs 19 residues. The germline V gene has CDR1 SGHAT and CDR2 FQNNGV. The CDR3: CASSSLVSPRNLNTGELFF. The CDR3 DNA sequence: TGTGCCAGCAGCAGTCTCGTCTCGCCTAGGAACCTGAACACCGGGGAGCTGTTTTTT.

This clonotype has a handful of counts. V gene TRBV24-1 combines with J gene TRBJ2-3, with a possible D match to TRBD2 (6 bases). The CDR3 is 18 residues long. Germline V gives CDR1 KGHDR, CDR2 SFDVKD. V was pared by 2 bases and J by 2 bases, with 19 bases between. As DNA, the CDR3 is TGTGCCACCAGTGATTCCCGCACCGGGAGAGGTAACACAGATACGCAGTATTTT. Encoded protein: CATSDSRTGRGNTDTQYF.

Only a few counts were recorded for this clonotype. The V call is TRBV5-1, the J call TRBJ2-1; no definite D call. V gave up 1 base and J gave up 9 bases, with 14 bases separating them. CDR1 and CDR2 (germline): SGHRS, YFSETQ. The CDR3 covers 14 residues. The CDR3 sequence: CASSLISVTSEQFF. CDR3 nucleotides: TGCGCCAGCAGCTTGATCTCCGTTACTTCTGAGCAGTTCTTC.

This clonotype occurred many times. J is TRBJ2-3 and V is TRBV13; TRBD2 is a possible D gene (5 bases). Germline V lookup: CDR1 PRHDT, CDR2 FYEKMQ (reference sequence). This CDR3 comprises 15 residues. Trimming took 5 bases from V and 2 from J, leaving 14 bases between them. The CDR3 DNA reads TGTGCCAGCAGCCGAGGGCGAGCCCTCACAGATACGCAGTATTTT. Its protein product is CASSRGRALTDTQYF.

In the case of this clonotype: Being one base from a much bigger clone, this may be a read error. V and J are TRBV24-1 and TRBJ1-5; no reliable D call. CDR3 length: 14 residues. Germline V gene sequence: CDR1 KGHDR, CDR2 SFDVKD. CDR3 sequence (DNA): TGTGCCACCAGTGCGTGGGATAGCAATCAGCCCAAGCATTTT. It yields the protein CATSAWDSNQPKHF.

The genes are TRBV19 and TRBJ2-6; D perhaps matches TRBD2 (5 bases). Looked up from germline, CDR1 is LNHDA and CDR2 is SQIVND (reference sequence). The CDR3 contains 16 residues. V lost 9 bases and J lost 3, with 18 bases in between. The CDR3 loop is CASSPMWTGGANVLTF. The CDR3 coding sequence is TGTGCCAGCAGCCCTATGTGGACTGGTGGGGCCAACGTCCTGACTTTC.

This clonotype was counted at least ten times. This rearrangement joins TRBV28 to TRBJ1-1; no firm D call. The CDR3 sequence is 14 residues long. Germline V CDR1 and CDR2: MDHEN, SYDVKM. Trimming took 2 bases from V and 2 from J, leaving 9 bases between them. This CDR3 reads CASSLRAINTEAFF. The CDR3 region has the DNA TGTGCCAGCAGTTTACGGGCTATTAACACTGAAGCTTTCTTT.

This clonotype was recorded many times. The chain has TRBV7-3 and TRBJ2-3; the match to TRBD1 covers 10 bases. CDR3 length: 17 residues. CDR1 and CDR2 (germline): SGHTA, FQGTGA. Losses at the gene ends were 5 bases for V and 3 bases for J; bases not matched to a gene: 11. CDR3 nucleotide sequence: TGTGCCAGCAGCACCCGTCCTATGGGACAGGGGACAGATACGCAGTATTTT. The encoded protein is CASSTRPMGQGTDTQYF.

This clonotype was picked up many times. The rearrangement joins TRBV24-1 to TRBJ1-1; D is unresolved. Germline-derived CDR1 and CDR2 are KGHDR and SFDVKD. The V end was cut by 4 bases, the J end by 3 bases, with 11 bases between. The CDR3 runs 14 residues. CDR3 DNA: TGTGCCACCAGTGACCGGTTTACGGACACTGAAGCTTTCTTT. It specifies CATSDRFTDTEAFF.

This clonotype was recorded at least ten times. The V call is TRBV3-1, the J call TRBJ1-1, with D unclear. V dropped 3 bases and J dropped 9 bases, with 8 bases sitting between them. The V gene's germline CDR1 is LGHDT and CDR2 YNNKEL (reference sequence). The CDR3 is made up of 11 amino acids. CDR3 bases: TGTGCCAGCAGCCAGAATGGACAAGCTTTCTTT. The encoded protein is CASSQNGQAFF.

This clonotype has a count of ten or more. The chain recombines TRBV11-2 with TRBJ2-3; D is perhaps TRBD1 or TRBD2 (5 bases each). V was cut by 1 base and J by 7 bases, with 18 bases left in between. In germline, CDR1 is SGHAT, CDR2 FQNNGV. The CDR3 consists of 16 residues. The CDR3 protein is CASSLVRGLGMNTQYF. The DNA of the CDR3 is TGTGCCAGCAGCTTAGTACGGGGCTTGGGGATGAATACGCAGTATTTT.

This chain links TRBV7-3 with TRBJ2-2, with 12 bases fitting TRBD2. CDR1 SGHTA and CDR2 FQGTGA come from the germline V gene. The J segment lost 3 bases and the V segment lost 5 bases, leaving 4 bases of the junction unmatched. This CDR3 contains 16 residues. DNA of the CDR3: TGTGCCAGCAGCCCTAGACTAGCGGGGGACACCGGGGAGCTGTTTTTT. It specifies CASSPRLAGDTGELFF.

This clonotype has at least ten counts. The rearrangement joins TRBV20-1 to TRBJ2-3, with a possible D match to TRBD1 (6 bases). CDR1 is DFQATT, CDR2 SNEGSKA, per germline (reference sequence). The CDR3 runs 16 residues. Trimming took 0 bases from V and 1 from J, leaving 14 bases between them. DNA of the CDR3: TGCAGTGCTAGAGACCTCCTCCCAGGGGGCACAGATACGCAGTATTTT. Its translation: CSARDLLPGGTDTQYF.

This clonotype showed up many times. The chain recombines TRBV28 with TRBJ2-5, with 8 bases identical to TRBD2. Germline CDR1 is MDHEN and CDR2 is SYDVKM. J gave up 1 base and V 6 bases, and 7 bases lay outside the gene matches. The CDR3 has 15 amino acids. CDR3 loop: CASRQREWGQETQYF. The CDR3 nucleotides are TGTGCCAGCAGGCAGCGGGAGTGGGGCCAAGAGACCCAGTACTTC.

This clonotype was seen ten or more times. The chain is built from TRBV28 and TRBJ1-6; D gene uncertain. V gave up 5 bases and J gave up 13 bases, with 15 bases separating them. Germline V gene sequence: CDR1 MDHEN, CDR2 SYDVKM. The CDR3 is made up of 13 amino acids. CDR3 loop: CASSPPRRLPLHF. The CDR3 nucleotides read TGTGCCAGCAGTCCACCTCGAAGGCTTCCCCTCCACTTT.

This clonotype was counted at least ten times. The chain uses TRBV5-1 and TRBJ2-2; tentatively, D is TRBD1 (6 bases). The V end lost 2 bases, the J end lost 4 bases, and 12 bases lay between the germline ends. CDR1 is SGHRS, CDR2 YFSETQ, per germline. The CDR3 consists of 15 residues. CDR3 bases: TGCGCCAGCAGCTTAGACAGGCAGGCCACCGGGGAGCTGTTTTTT. This gives the protein CASSLDRQATGELFF.